What follows is one T cell receptor (beta chain) and its context. These data come from a study of blood T cell repertoires in COVID-19. Overall study: T cells, B-cell-depleted T cells, or PBMCs supplied cDNA or gDNA.

Source study methods: Reference gene primer amplification yielded estimated nucleated cell counts. The data were produced by immunoSEQ multiplex PCR, yet TCRdb's version contains in-frame clones alone and is incomplete. The V and J calls and clone size come from that table; D and trimming were worked out from the DNA. The profile shows about 140,000 clones, approximately 86% of them singletons. The sequenced sample consisted of peripheral blood. This sequence was found in a woman aged 60-75 years with acute or convalescent COVID-19.

CDR3 sequence reads: CAWSDGENTEAFF. CDR3 DNA: TGTGCCTGGAGTGACGGGGAGAACACTGAAGCTTTCTTT. The V gene is TRBV30, the J gene TRBJ1-1; D is unresolved. Germline CDR1 GTSNPN, CDR2 SVGIG (reference sequence). The CDR3 covers 13 residues. Trimming pared 1 base from V and 1 base from J, leaving 7 bases between.